The 9 T cell receptor beta chains in this list originate from one sample, sequenced in a study of cytomegalovirus exposure and HLA in healthy donors. The PCR used 60 Vbeta and 13 Jbeta primers. The repertoire was sequenced with immunoSEQ multiplex PCR; TCRdb's copy has only in-frame clones and lacks some. This repertoire shows 85,000 to 95,000 clones, approximately 76% found once; its top ten account for approximately 5.3%. Sequenced sample: PBMCs. The receptor set was obtained from a man aged 25-45 years in good health and CMV-seropositive.

The chain employs TRBV5-6 and TRBJ1-4; D might be TRBD1 (5 bases). This CDR3 is 17 amino acids long. Germline CDR1 SGHDT, CDR2 YYEEEE. The V end lost 0 bases, the J end lost 0 bases, and 12 bases lay between the germline ends. CDR3 nucleotides: TGTGCCAGCAGCTTGGGACAGATCTTTGCAACTAATGAAAAACTGTTTTTT. This sequence encodes CASSLGQIFATNEKLFF.

This clone is medium-sized in the sample. The rearrangement links TRBV4-3 to TRBJ1-4; 7 bases line up with TRBD1. The CDR3 extends over 14 amino acids. In germline, CDR1 is LGHNA, CDR2 YSLEER. V trimming: 7 bases; J trimming: 4 bases; junction bases outside the gene matches: 6. As DNA, the CDR3 is TGCGCCAGCAAACCGGGACAGAATAATGAAAAACTGTTTTTT. The encoded protein is CASKPGQNNEKLFF.

The J gene is TRBJ1-1, the V gene TRBV4-2, with D possibly matching TRBD1 (5 bases). The length of the CDR3 is 14 residues. The V end lost 4 bases, the J end lost 5 bases, and 14 bases lay between the germline ends. Germline V gene lookup returns CDR1 LGHNA and CDR2 YNFKEQ. The CDR3 region has the DNA TGTGCCAGCAGCCGGGGGGAACAAGGGACTGAAGCTTTCTTT. Amino acids: CASSRGEQGTEAFF.

This sequence joins TRBV6-5 and TRBJ2-5; possibly TRBD1 for D (6 bases). The CDR3 has 15 residues. Germline V gene data show CDR1 as MNHEY and CDR2 as SVGAGI. Trimming pared 2 bases from V and 4 bases from J, leaving 14 bases between. In DNA form, the CDR3 reads TGTGCCAGCAGTTACGAAACAGGGCATACAGAGACCCAGTACTTC. Its protein is CASSYETGHTETQYF.

This rearrangement joins TRBV28 to TRBJ1-2; D is undetermined. The CDR3 runs 14 residues. Deletions cut 10 bases from V and 8 bases from J, with 23 bases between. CDR1 is MDHEN and CDR2 is SYDVKM in the germline V gene. In DNA form, the CDR3 reads TGTGCCATCACCCCCGGGGTCTCGGTGTCCGGCTACACCTTC. It encodes CAITPGVSVSGYTF.

The chain combines TRBV5-4 with TRBJ2-7; 8 bases align to TRBD2. This CDR3 has 14 amino acids. V was pared by 4 bases and J by 5 bases, with 8 bases of the junction left unmatched. From germline, CDR1 is SGHNT and CDR2 YYREEE (reference sequence). CDR3 in amino acids: CASSREGTIDEQYF. CDR3 nucleotide sequence: TGTGCCAGCAGCCGGGAGGGGACAATTGACGAGCAGTACTTC. The full variable domain, with the rest looked up from reference TRBV5-4 and TRBJ2-7, is ETGVTQSPTHLIKTRGQQVTLRCSSQSGHNTVSWYQQALGQGPQFIFQYYREEENGRGNFPPRFSGLQFPNYSSELNVNALELDDSALYLCASSREGTIDEQYFGPGTRLTVT.

V and J are TRBV19 and TRBJ2-2; D is perhaps TRBD1 (6 bases). V was clipped by 7 bases and J by 9 bases, with 21 bases between them. The germline CDR1 and CDR2 sequences are LNHDA and SQIVND (reference sequence). This CDR3 has 15 amino acids. The CDR3 is CASKGDTSNGRELFF. The CDR3 DNA reads as TGTGCCAGTAAGGGGGACACTTCGAATGGACGGGAGCTGTTTTTT. The complete variable domain, with remaining parts taken from reference TRBV19 and TRBJ2-2, reads DGGITQSPKYLFRKEGQNVTLSCEQNLNHDAMYWYRQDPGQGLRLIYYSQIVNDFQKGDIAEGYSVSREKKESFPLTVTSAQKNPTAFYLCASKGDTSNGRELFFGEGSRLTVL.

This chain uses TRBV18 with TRBJ1-5; TRBD1 agrees at 8 bases. Trimming removed 4 bases from V and 5 bases from J; junction bases left unmatched: 1. The CDR3 length is 13 residues. Per the germline V gene, CDR1 is KGHSH and CDR2 is LQKENI. This chain's CDR3 is CASSLTGDQPQHF. The CDR3 region has the DNA TGTGCCAGCTCACTGACAGGGGATCAGCCCCAGCATTTT.

V usage is TRBV5-6 and J usage is TRBJ2-5, with 9 bases matching TRBD1. The DNA end favors TRBJ2-7, so the J call may be wrong. CDR3 size: 14 residues. Germline V gene data show CDR1 as SGHDT and CDR2 as YYEEEE. The CDR3 loop reads CASSFSTGGYEQYF. The CDR3 DNA reads as TGTGCCAGCAGCTTTTCGACAGGGGGGTACGAGCAGTACTTC.